Shown below are 12 T cell receptor beta chains from a single sample sequenced in a study of tumor and adjacent non-tumor tissue in lung cancer. TCRbeta libraries were built with three rounds of nested PCR, modified from ARM-PCR. TCRdb re-derived calls from the multiplex PCR reads in MiXCR, one entry per CDR3 protein. The sample lists 60,000 to 100,000 distinct CDR3 sequences, less than 85% seen once, with less than 50% in the top ten. RNA was extracted from bulk tissue without any cell sorting. The normal lung tissue was taken more than 3 cm from the tumor edge. What was sequenced was distant non-tumor lung tissue. The receptors were sampled from a man in his sixties or seventies with non-small cell lung cancer.

Concerning this clonotype itself: Compared with germline, one end of the junction differs, possibly owing to a read error. V is TRBV12-5 and J is TRBJ2-7, with D possibly matching TRBD1 (6 bases). This CDR3 is built from 14 residues. Germline V gene data show CDR1 as LGHNT and CDR2 as FRNRAP. The CDR3 protein is CASRLVRDNYEQYF. In DNA form, the CDR3 reads TGTGCTAGTCGTTTGGTACGGGACAACTACGAGCAGTACTTC.

As concerns this clonotype: This may be a read error: a much more frequent sequence differs by one nucleotide. The rearrangement links TRBV28 to TRBJ1-2; D not certain. The CDR3 is 12 residues long. The germline V gene encodes CDR1 MDHEN and CDR2 SYDVKM. The CDR3: CASSRTVYDYTF. The CDR3 nucleotides read TGTGCCAGCAGCCGGACCGTCTATGACTACACCTTC.

V usage is TRBV10-3 and J usage is TRBJ1-2; D remains unclear. In germline, CDR1 is ENHRY, CDR2 SYGVKD. The CDR3 is 11 residues long. Deletions cut 6 bases from V and 9 bases from J, with 11 bases between. The CDR3 here is CAIRQTYCYTF. The CDR3 bases are TGTGCCATCAGGCAGACATATTGCTACACCTTC.

To note about this clonotype: One end of the junction does not line up with germline, which may come from a read error. The V gene is TRBV11-1, the J gene TRBJ1-1; a weak D match, TRBD1 (5 bases). Germline V gene lookup returns CDR1 SGHAT and CDR2 FQDESV (reference sequence). The CDR3 spans 15 residues. CDR3 in amino acids: CASSFSTGGSIEVFF. CDR3 in DNA: TGTGCCAGCAGCTTCTCTACCGGGGGGAGCATTGAAGTTTTCTTT.

This clonotype was picked up one time. Germline and junction disagree at one end, which may indicate a read error. J is TRBJ1-2 and V is TRBV11-2; 7 bases are a match to TRBD1. The germline gives CDR1 SGHAT, CDR2 FQNNGV. The CDR3 length is 14 residues. The CDR3 DNA reads as TGTGCCAGCAGCGTTCAGGGGGGGGATTATGGTTACAGCTTC. It is translated as CASSVQGGDYGYSF.

This clonotype was counted only a few times. The V and J genes are TRBV6-2 or TRBV6-3 and TRBJ2-7; TRBD2 aligns across 8 bases. V shed 0 bases and J 5 bases; nucleotides not matched to a gene: 12. CDR1 and CDR2 (germline): MNHEY, SVGEGT. The CDR3 has 17 residues. CDR3 region: CASSYSTLSGSTHEQYF. The CDR3 DNA sequence: TGTGCCAGCAGTTACTCGACCCTGAGCGGGAGTACCCACGAGCAGTACTTC.

The chain uses TRBV12-3 or TRBV12-4 and TRBJ1-2, with unresolved D. V lost 10 bases and J 6 bases, leaving 12 bases between the germline ends. The CDR3 has 11 residues. This CDR3 is CAITLRDGYTF. DNA of the CDR3: TGTGCCATCACCTTGAGAGATGGCTACACCTTC.

As for this clonotype: As the CDR3 is not closed by the conserved phenylalanine or tryptophan, this likely results from a read error. V and J are TRBV11-3 and TRBJ1-1, with D tentatively TRBD1 (5 bases). CDR3 length: 16 amino acids. The V gene's germline CDR1 is SGHNT and CDR2 YENEEA. CDR3 region: CASSFRDRTLSTVAFS. As DNA, the CDR3 is TGTGCCAGCAGCTTCCGAGACAGAACCCTGAGCACTGTAGCTTTCTCT.

In this sample, this clonotype turned up many times. The V and J genes are TRBV5-4 and TRBJ2-7, with D hard to call. V lost 9 bases and J lost 1, with 14 bases in between. The V gene's germline CDR1 is SGHNT and CDR2 YYREEE (reference sequence). This CDR3 contains 13 residues. The CDR3 here is CATRRTSSYEQYF. The CDR3 DNA reads as TGTGCCACCAGGCGCACCTCATCCTACGAGCAGTACTTC.

CDR3 in DNA: TGTGCCCGAGGAATAGCGAGAGTGGACGAGCAGTACTTC. It is translated as CARGIARVDEQYF. The chain employs TRBV11-3 and TRBJ2-7; D possibly corresponds to TRBD2 (5 bases). Trimming removed 11 bases from V and 5 bases from J, with 19 bases in between. Germline V CDR1 and CDR2: SGHNT, YENEEA. The CDR3 covers 13 residues.

This clonotype showed up many times. The junction departs from germline at one end; a sequencing error may be responsible. The chain has TRBV6-2 or TRBV6-3 and TRBJ2-5, with D tentatively TRBD2 (6 bases). The CDR3 consists of 13 residues. The germline CDR1 and CDR2 sequences are MNHEY and SVGEGT. The CDR3 DNA is TGTGCAAGCAGTGAACAGAGTGGGGGGAAACAGTACTTC. As protein: CASSEQSGGKQYF.

Worth noting for this clonotype: Since the CDR3 does not end with the conserved phenylalanine or tryptophan, this likely comes from a read error. V usage is TRBV12-3 or TRBV12-4 and J usage is TRBJ1-3, with 9 bases identical to TRBD1. The CDR3 length is 18 residues. The CDR3 bases are TGTACAAGCAGTCGTCCCGGGACAGGGATCGGCTCTGGAAACACCATATATGTT. Translated: CTSSRPGTGIGSGNTIYV.